This T cell receptor (beta chain) was retrieved from a study of regulatory T cells in long-lasting Graves disease. For this clonotype: With a far larger clone one base away, a read error is the likely cause.

CDR3 length equals 15 residues. The trim removed 0 bases at V and 5 bases at J, leaving 3 bases unmatched. Per germline, CDR1 SGHNT and CDR2 YENEEA. Construction of TCR beta libraries relied on iRepertoire HTBI primers and on Arm-PCR targeting CDR3 regions. TCRdb fed the multiplex PCR reads into MiXCR, producing one record per CDR3 protein. This table holds approximately 400,000 distinct CDR3 sequences, over 14% found once. Specified time point: newly diagnosed GD, antithyroid drugs for less than 3 months. After RNA was extracted from PBMCs, the TCR library was made from it. The data were also submitted as part of a second study, on T cells in Graves' hyperthyroidism and ophthalmopathy.

The sequencing used peripheral blood mononuclear cells (PBMCs), collected at new diagnosis, from a patient treated with antithyroid drugs. The gene calls are TRBV11-3 and TRBJ2-1; the match to TRBD2 covers 8 bases. The TCR comes from a woman aged 40 to 50 with Graves disease. The CDR3 nucleotides read TGTGCCAGCAGCTTAGAAGGGACTAGTAACAATGAGCAGTTCTTC. Amino acid sequence: CASSLEGTSNNEQFF.